These T cell receptor beta chains were read from a single sample in a study of T cell repertoires in cytomegalovirus infection. For these receptors, no antigen is known. TCRdb re-called the reads through MiXCR, storing one row per CDR3 protein. The sample includes 450,000 to 650,000 distinct CDR3 sequences, 40% of them seen just once. Sequenced here: cultured PBMCs, sampled from culture after CMV antigen stimulation. These receptors were taken from a human donor in good health (CMV status not recorded). Some clones in this sample may be carry-over from other donors' samples. The CDR3 runs from the conserved cysteine through the conserved F or W. D genes are given only for firm matches. The size entry is marked missing in some rows and otherwise reads once, few, many or a size class.

J | size | D | V | CDR3 | DNA
TRBJ2-3 | few | . | TRBV5-1 | CASSLADSITDTQYF | TGCGCCAGCAGCTTGGCCGATAGCATCACAGATACGCAGTATTTT
TRBJ2-5 | . | TRBD1 | TRBV19 | CASSTSGTVLETQYF | TGTGCCAGTAGTACGTCCGGGACAGTATTAGAGACCCAGTACTTC
TRBJ1-1 | . | . | TRBV20-1 | CSAPRGGGHTEAFF | TGCAGTGCTCCTAGGGGGGGGGGGCACACTGAAGCTTTCTTT
TRBJ1-1 | . | TRBD1 | TRBV20-1 | CSATRRGQEAFF | TGCAGTGCCACCCGAAGGGGACAGGAAGCTTTCTTT
TRBJ2-7 | few | . | TRBV5-6 | CALGAGTYEQYF | TGTGCCCTGGGTGCAGGAACCTACGAGCAGTACTTC
TRBJ2-2 | . | . | TRBV5-6 | CASTKQGGSTGELFF | TGTGCCAGCACCAAACAGGGAGGGAGCACCGGGGAGCTGTTTTTT
TRBJ2-2 | . | . | TRBV14 | CASSPQWAGELFF | TGTGCCAGCAGTCCTCAGTGGGCCGGGGAGCTGTTTTTT
TRBJ2-1 | few | . | TRBV6-1 | CASSDPRDSYNEQFF | TGTGCCAGCAGTGACCCCAGGGATTCCTACAATGAGCAGTTCTTC
TRBJ1-4 | . | TRBD1 | TRBV9 | CASSASPGQGARRLFF | TGTGCCAGCAGCGCAAGTCCGGGACAGGGGGCGCGAAGACTGTTTTTT
TRBJ2-3 | few | TRBD2 | TRBV27 | CASSIHPSGWGDTQYF | TGTGCCAGCAGTATACACCCTAGCGGCTGGGGGGATACGCAGTATTTT
TRBJ2-1 | few | . | TRBV7-2 | CASSSLEGLNEQFF | TGTGCCAGCAGCTCTTTGGAGGGCCTCAATGAGCAGTTCTTC
TRBJ2-7 | few | TRBD1 | TRBV7-8 | CASSPQGVEGEQYF | TGTGCCAGCAGTCCACAGGGGGTTGAGGGCGAGCAGTACTTC
TRBJ1-2 | few | . | TRBV7-2 | CASSLVGQKSNYGYTF | TGTGCCAGCAGCTTAGTGGGCCAGAAAAGTAACTATGGCTACACCTTC
TRBJ2-1 | . | TRBD2 | TRBV6-2/TRBV6-3 | CASRVGGRALNEQFF | TGTGCCAGCAGAGTGGGCGGGAGGGCCCTCAATGAGCAGTTCTTC
TRBJ2-1 | . | . | TRBV14 | CASSPFQGGVNEQFF | TGTGCCAGCAGCCCCTTCCAGGGGGGGGTAAATGAGCAGTTCTTC
TRBJ1-5 | few | . | TRBV19 | CASTRLAGHNQPQHF | TGTGCCAGTACTCGCCTGGCAGGACACAATCAGCCCCAGCATTTT
TRBJ2-2 | . | . | TRBV5-6 | CASSYRARTGELFF | TGTGCCAGCAGTTACCGGGCCCGCACCGGGGAGCTGTTTTTT
TRBJ1-6 | few | . | TRBV7-2 | CASSLEGSIYNSPLHF | TGTGCCAGCAGCTTAGAAGGGTCCATCTATAATTCACCCCTCCACTTT
TRBJ1-4 | . | . | TRBV19 | CASSLRARDATNEKLFF | TGTGCCAGTAGTCTCCGGGCACGGGACGCAACTAATGAAAAACTGTTTTTT
TRBJ2-3 | . | . | TRBV18 | CASSPNSGSTDTQYF | TGTGCCAGCTCACCAAATAGCGGAAGCACAGATACGCAGTATTTT
TRBJ2-1 | few | . | TRBV7-9 | CASRQTNNEQFF | TGTGCCAGCAGACAAACCAACAATGAGCAGTTCTTC
TRBJ2-7 | . | TRBD2 | TRBV27 | CASSLLPSGSSEQYF | TGTGCCAGCAGTTTATTGCCTAGCGGGAGTTCCGAGCAGTACTTC
TRBJ2-5 | few | . | TRBV20-1 | CSARAGGGRETQYF | TGCAGTGCTAGGGCCGGGGGCGGAAGGGAGACCCAGTACTTC
TRBJ1-5 | . | . | TRBV2 | CASSEAVGGTDQPQHF | TGTGCCAGCAGTGAAGCGGTCGGAGGGACCGATCAGCCCCAGCATTTT
TRBJ2-7 | . | . | TRBV7-6 | CASGSRREQYF | TGTGCCAGCGGCTCCCGGCGAGAGCAGTACTTC
TRBJ2-5 | . | . | TRBV5-4 | CASSSAGNRGTQYF | TGTGCCAGCAGCTCCGCCGGGAACCGGGGGACCCAGTACTTC
TRBJ2-7 | . | . | TRBV7-2 | CASSLERDSYEQYF | TGTGCCAGCAGCTTAGAACGGGACTCCTACGAGCAGTACTTC
TRBJ2-5 | . | TRBD1 | TRBV7-2 | CASSSGTARVRYF | TGTGCCAGCAGCTCAGGGACAGCCAGGGTTCGGTACTTC
TRBJ2-5 | . | . | TRBV7-2 | CASSPRRPQETQYF | TGTGCCAGCAGCCCTAGGCGGCCCCAAGAGACCCAGTACTTC
TRBJ2-1 | . | TRBD2 | TRBV12-3/TRBV12-4 | CASSPGRGAVAGVFNEQFF | TGTGCCAGCAGTCCGGGGAGGGGAGCGGTAGCGGGAGTATTCAATGAGCAGTTCTTC
TRBJ2-4 | . | . | TRBV7-6 | CASSPRPGAPKNIQYF | TGTGCCAGCAGCCCAAGGCCAGGCGCCCCCAAAAACATTCAGTACTTC
TRBJ2-7 | . | . | TRBV7-8 | CASSPRHSSYEQYF | TGTGCCAGCAGCCCTAGACACAGCTCCTACGAGCAGTACTTC
TRBJ2-2 | . | TRBD1 | TRBV5-4 | CASSSDKSGTEVGELFF | TGTGCCAGCAGCTCTGATAAATCCGGGACAGAAGTCGGGGAGCTGTTTTTT
TRBJ1-1 | . | . | TRBV20-1 | CSAIFSAMLTEAFF | TGCAGTGCTATTTTCTCGGCCATGCTAACTGAAGCTTTCTTT
TRBJ2-5 | few | . | TRBV11-1 | CASSLGASQQETQYF | TGTGCCAGCAGCCTCGGGGCGAGTCAACAAGAGACCCAGTACTTC
TRBJ1-1 | few | TRBD1 | TRBV5-1 | CASSLADRASEAFF | TGCGCCAGCAGCTTGGCCGACAGGGCCTCAGAAGCTTTCTTT
TRBJ2-1 | few | TRBD1 | TRBV14 | CASSHRTGSWNEQFF | TGTGCCAGCAGCCACAGGACAGGGTCGTGGAATGAGCAGTTCTTC
TRBJ2-7 | many | . | TRBV7-8 | CASSEGLPGVEQYF | TGTGCCAGCAGCGAGGGTTTGCCAGGGGTTGAGCAGTACTTC
TRBJ1-1 | . | TRBD1 | TRBV18 | CASTGAQDTEAFF | TGTGCCAGCACAGGGGCTCAGGACACTGAAGCTTTCTTT
TRBJ2-3 | few | . | TRBV2 | CASRPDVRGAGDTQYF | TGTGCCAGCAGGCCCGACGTCCGGGGGGCTGGAGATACGCAGTATTTT
TRBJ1-1 | few | . | TRBV4-1 | CASSQGHDMNTEAFF | TGCGCCAGCAGCCAGGGACACGATATGAACACTGAAGCTTTCTTT
TRBJ2-1 | . | TRBD2 | TRBV19 | CASSRGREALHNEQFF | TGTGCCAGTAGTCGAGGTCGGGAGGCGCTCCACAATGAGCAGTTCTTC